Reported below is one T cell receptor beta chain. This clonotype was found many times. Its antigen has not been determined. No much larger clone is present one base from it, and per-base qualities are unavailable. This sample stems from a study of early T cells in non-severe SARS-CoV-2 infection (dated by TCRdb to the early 2020s). Describing the broader study: Bulk RNA from unsorted whole blood was used for TCR sequencing, so alpha and beta chains could not be paired.

The CDR3 runs 14 residues from the cysteine to the phenylalanine. The read is trimmed to its CDR3 DNA, 42 bases read in frame from base 1. The germline V gene encodes CDR1 SEHNR and CDR2 FQNEAQ (reference sequence). The trim is 0 bases for V and 3 bases for J, with a gap of 8 bases between the germline ends. Study-wide conclusions, independent of this receptor: VDJdb matching was skewed toward anti-spike CD8 responses, so virus-specific expansions were likely underestimated and private and CD4 specificities were missed.

Set within a cohort of healthcare workers in London, UK, this nested case-control study involved weekly PCR testing of nasopharyngeal swabs along with blood sampling. Between 23 and 31 March 2020, the week of the UK lockdown, healthcare workers were enrolled and then followed up weekly for as long as 16 weeks. The method was 5' RACE. TCRdb shows the sequencer as NextSeq 500. To correct for sequencing error and PCR bias, the TCR library protocol tagged individual cDNA molecules with unique molecular identifiers. Both TCR alpha and beta chains were sequenced, and tight co-correlation was observed between alpha and beta sequence abundances in each sample. As for the authors' bioinformatics: Decombinator V4 was used to perform V gene, J gene and CDR3 annotation of TCR sequences. Expanded TCRs were defined as changing significantly between any two time points under a Poisson model with p below 0.0001. TCR abundances were normalised to the total number of TCRs sequenced per sample and were expressed as counts per million. MAIT TCRs were defined by TRAV1-2 paired with TRAJ12, TRAJ20 or TRAJ33, and iNKT TCRs by TRAV10 paired with TRAJ18. VDJdb, accessed 1 November 2021, was searched for CMV, EBV and SARS-CoV-2 annotated TCRs, excluding TCRs annotated for multiple antigens. TCRdb handled the public reads itself, with Q25 trimming in fastp and clone calling in MiXCR, and kept productive beta chains. Each CDR3 protein gets just one entry, which takes the most common genes and DNA from the rows behind it. Clone size and V and J calls follow TCRdb, not the original study. This sample holds 37,000 or so distinct CDR3 sequences; more than 5.5% were observed only once. Of the sample, roughly 4.5% falls within the top ten clones.

This clonotype was obtained from an adult who was a healthcare worker with PCR-confirmed SARS-CoV-2 infection or an uninfected control (not recorded which). The receptor chain draws on TRBV7-9 and TRBJ2-5, with TRBD1 as a weak D call on 5 bases. The sample was whole blood. DNA sequence: TGTGCCAGCAGCTTAGCGGCAGGGAAAGAGACCCAGTACTTC. Translated, it gives CASSLAAGKETQYF. The CDR3, completed at both ends by the reference TRBV7-9 and TRBJ2-5 genes, gives the full variable domain DTGVSQNPRHKITKRGQNVTFRCDPISEHNRLYWYRQTLGQGPEFLTYFQNEAQLEKSRLLSDRFSAERPKGSFSTLEIQRTEQGDSAMYLCASSLAAGKETQYFGPGTRLLVL.